A selection of T cell receptor beta chains follows, all from one sample in a study of blood T cell repertoires in COVID-19. TCRdb keeps only in-frame clones here, not all; method: immunoSEQ multiplex PCR. The sample holds 14,000 to 15,000 clones, 85% to 95% seen once. The sequencing input was peripheral blood. Source of these receptors: a human donor with active COVID-19. The donor label of this sample is uncertain. Both conserved end residues are part of each CDR3. D genes are given only for firm matches. Rows may omit the clone size; those that give it use once, few, many or a size class.

v_call: TRBV25-1; j_call: TRBJ2-5; d_call: -; clone_size: -; cdr3_nt: TGTGCCAGCAGTGCCCCAGGGCCTCAAGAGACCCAGTACTTC; cdr3_aa: CASSAPGPQETQYF
v_call: TRBV7-2; j_call: TRBJ2-1; d_call: TRBD1; clone_size: -; cdr3_nt: TGTGCCAGCAGCTCCCGGGACAGGTTCAATGAGCAGTTCTTC; cdr3_aa: CASSSRDRFNEQFF
v_call: TRBV5-1; j_call: TRBJ1-3; d_call: -; clone_size: -; cdr3_nt: TGCGCCAGCAGCCGCAGTGGAGGGTTAGAAGGAAACACCATATATTTT; cdr3_aa: CASSRSGGLEGNTIYF
v_call: TRBV5-1; j_call: TRBJ1-2; d_call: TRBD1; clone_size: -; cdr3_nt: TGCGCCAGCAGCATGGGGACAGGGGCCTATGGCTACACCTTC; cdr3_aa: CASSMGTGAYGYTF
v_call: TRBV14; j_call: TRBJ2-5; d_call: TRBD2; clone_size: -; cdr3_nt: TGTGCCAGCACCCACGCGGGGGGGCAGGGCCAAGAGACCCAGTACTTC; cdr3_aa: CASTHAGGQGQETQYF
v_call: TRBV9; j_call: TRBJ1-6; d_call: TRBD1; clone_size: -; cdr3_nt: TGTGCCAGCAGCGTAGAGGTGACAGGGGGTTCACCCCTCCACTTT; cdr3_aa: CASSVEVTGGSPLHF
v_call: TRBV9; j_call: TRBJ1-1; d_call: -; clone_size: -; cdr3_nt: TGTGCCAGCAGCGCCAAGGGGCCCACGAACACTGAAGCTTTCTTT; cdr3_aa: CASSAKGPTNTEAFF
v_call: TRBV7-2; j_call: TRBJ2-1; d_call: TRBD2; clone_size: -; cdr3_nt: TGTGCCAGCAGGGGGACTAGCGGGGGGGCCCCATTACAGTTCTTC; cdr3_aa: CASRGTSGGAPLQFF
v_call: TRBV6-5; j_call: TRBJ2-1; d_call: TRBD2; clone_size: once; cdr3_nt: TGTGCCAGCAGTTACTCGAGGCTAGCGGGGTGGGGTGAGCAGTTCTTC; cdr3_aa: CASSYSRLAGWGEQFF
v_call: TRBV6-5; j_call: TRBJ2-5; d_call: -; clone_size: -; cdr3_nt: TGTGCCAGCAGTTACTCGAGGGCAGCCCAAGAGACCCAGTACTTC; cdr3_aa: CASSYSRAAQETQYF
v_call: TRBV30; j_call: TRBJ2-7; d_call: -; clone_size: -; cdr3_nt: TGTGCCTGGACGGATAGCCCCTACGAGCAGTACTTC; cdr3_aa: CAWTDSPYEQYF
v_call: TRBV10-3; j_call: TRBJ2-5; d_call: -; clone_size: -; cdr3_nt: TGTGCCACCAGGTTGGAGGGGGGGGAGACCCAGTACTTC; cdr3_aa: CATRLEGGETQYF